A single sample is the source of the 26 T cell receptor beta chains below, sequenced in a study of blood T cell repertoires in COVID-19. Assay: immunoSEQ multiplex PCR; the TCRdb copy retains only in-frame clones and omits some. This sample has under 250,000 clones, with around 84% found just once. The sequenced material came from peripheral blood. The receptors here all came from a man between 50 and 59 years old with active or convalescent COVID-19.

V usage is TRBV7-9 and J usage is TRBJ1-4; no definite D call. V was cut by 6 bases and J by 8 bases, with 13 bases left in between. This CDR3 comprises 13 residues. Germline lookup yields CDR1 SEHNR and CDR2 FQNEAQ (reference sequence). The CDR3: CASSQNPGEKLFF. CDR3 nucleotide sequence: TGTGCCAGCAGTCAAAACCCGGGGGAAAAACTGTTTTTT.

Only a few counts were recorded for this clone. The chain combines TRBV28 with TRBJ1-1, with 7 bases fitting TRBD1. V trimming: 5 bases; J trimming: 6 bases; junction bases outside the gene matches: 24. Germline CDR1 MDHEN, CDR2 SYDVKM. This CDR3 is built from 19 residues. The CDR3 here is CASSGRRGQIITLSAEAFF. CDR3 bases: TGTGCCAGCAGTGGCCGTAGGGGACAGATAATTACATTGTCAGCTGAAGCTTTCTTT.

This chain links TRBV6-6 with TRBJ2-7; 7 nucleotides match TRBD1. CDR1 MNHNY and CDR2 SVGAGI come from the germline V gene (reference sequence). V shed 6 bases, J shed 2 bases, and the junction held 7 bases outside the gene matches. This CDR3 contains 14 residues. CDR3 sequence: CASRKRQGPYEQYF. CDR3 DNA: TGTGCCAGCAGGAAGAGACAGGGTCCCTACGAGCAGTACTTC.

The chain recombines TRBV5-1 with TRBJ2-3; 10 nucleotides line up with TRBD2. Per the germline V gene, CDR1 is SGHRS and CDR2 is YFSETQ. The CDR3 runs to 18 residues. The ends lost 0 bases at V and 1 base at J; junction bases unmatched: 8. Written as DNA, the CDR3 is TGCGCCAGCAGCTTGGTACAGGTAGCGGGGGGACGCACAGATACGCAGTATTTT. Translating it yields CASSLVQVAGGRTDTQYF.

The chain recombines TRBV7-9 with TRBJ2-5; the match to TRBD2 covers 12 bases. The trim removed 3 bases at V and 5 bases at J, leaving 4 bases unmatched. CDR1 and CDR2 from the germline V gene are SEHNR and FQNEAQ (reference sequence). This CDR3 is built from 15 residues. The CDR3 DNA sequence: TGTGCCAGCAGCTTCTCTAGCGGGGGGGCGGAGACCCAGTACTTC. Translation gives CASSFSSGGAETQYF.

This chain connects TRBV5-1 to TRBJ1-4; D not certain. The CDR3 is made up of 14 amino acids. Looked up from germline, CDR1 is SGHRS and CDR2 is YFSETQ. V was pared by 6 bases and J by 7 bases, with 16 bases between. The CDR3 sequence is CASTLTGGSEKLFF. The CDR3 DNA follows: TGCGCCAGCACCCTAACGGGTGGGAGTGAAAAACTGTTTTTT.

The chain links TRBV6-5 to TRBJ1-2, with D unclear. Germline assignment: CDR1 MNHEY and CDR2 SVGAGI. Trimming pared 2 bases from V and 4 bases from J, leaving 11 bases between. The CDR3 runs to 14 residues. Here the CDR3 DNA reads TGTGCCAGCAGTTACGGGGAGGGCGGCTATGGCTACACCTTC. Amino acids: CASSYGEGGYGYTF.

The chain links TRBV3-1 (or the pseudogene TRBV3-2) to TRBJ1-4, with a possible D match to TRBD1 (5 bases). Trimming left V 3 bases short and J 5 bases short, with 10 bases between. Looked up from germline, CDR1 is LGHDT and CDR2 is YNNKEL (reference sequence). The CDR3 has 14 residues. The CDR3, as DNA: TGTGCCAGCAGCCATCGGGGGTTAAATGAAAAACTGTTTTTT. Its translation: CASSHRGLNEKLFF.

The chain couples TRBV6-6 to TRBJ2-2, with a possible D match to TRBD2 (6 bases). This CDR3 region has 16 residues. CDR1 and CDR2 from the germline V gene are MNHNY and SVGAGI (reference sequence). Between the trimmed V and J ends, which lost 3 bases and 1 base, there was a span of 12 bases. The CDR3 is CASSYTPGLNTGELFF. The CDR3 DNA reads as TGTGCCAGCAGTTATACCCCGGGACTGAACACCGGGGAGCTGTTTTTT.

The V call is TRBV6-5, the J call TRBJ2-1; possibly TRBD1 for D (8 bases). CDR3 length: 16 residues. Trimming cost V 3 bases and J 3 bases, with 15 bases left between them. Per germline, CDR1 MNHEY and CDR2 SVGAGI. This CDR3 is CASSYKNRGGYNEQFF. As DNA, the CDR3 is TGTGCCAGCAGTTATAAAAACAGGGGGGGCTACAATGAGCAGTTCTTC.

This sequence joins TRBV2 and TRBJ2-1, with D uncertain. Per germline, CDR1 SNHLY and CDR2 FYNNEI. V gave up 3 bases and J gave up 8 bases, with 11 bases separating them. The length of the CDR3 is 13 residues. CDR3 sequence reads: CASSESRRDEQFF. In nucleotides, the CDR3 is TGTGCCAGCAGTGAGAGCCGCCGCGATGAGCAGTTCTTC.

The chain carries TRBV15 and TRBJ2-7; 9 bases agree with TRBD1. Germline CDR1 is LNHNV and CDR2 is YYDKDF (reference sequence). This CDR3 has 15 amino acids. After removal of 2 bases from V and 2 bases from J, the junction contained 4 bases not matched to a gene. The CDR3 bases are TGTGCCACCAGCAGACCGGGACAGGGAACCTACGAGCAGTACTTC. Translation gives CATSRPGQGTYEQYF.

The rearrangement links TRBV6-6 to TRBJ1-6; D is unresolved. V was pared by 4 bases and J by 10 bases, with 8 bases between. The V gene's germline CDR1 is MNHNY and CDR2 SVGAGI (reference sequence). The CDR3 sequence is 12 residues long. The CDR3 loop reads CASSSSSSPLHF. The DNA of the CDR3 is TGTGCCAGCAGTTCGTCCTCGTCACCCCTCCACTTT.

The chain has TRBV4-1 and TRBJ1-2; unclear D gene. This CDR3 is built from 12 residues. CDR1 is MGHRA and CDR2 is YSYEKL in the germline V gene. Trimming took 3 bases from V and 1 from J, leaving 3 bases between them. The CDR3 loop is CASSHNNYGYTF. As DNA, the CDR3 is TGCGCCAGCAGCCACAATAACTATGGCTACACCTTC.

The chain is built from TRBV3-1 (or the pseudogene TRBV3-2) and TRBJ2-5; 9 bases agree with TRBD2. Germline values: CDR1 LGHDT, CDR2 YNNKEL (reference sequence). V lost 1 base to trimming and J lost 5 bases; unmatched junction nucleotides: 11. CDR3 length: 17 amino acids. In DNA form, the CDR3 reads TGTGCCAGCAGCCAAGCTAGCGGGGATCTCCGGTGGGAGACCCAGTACTTC. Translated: CASSQASGDLRWETQYF.

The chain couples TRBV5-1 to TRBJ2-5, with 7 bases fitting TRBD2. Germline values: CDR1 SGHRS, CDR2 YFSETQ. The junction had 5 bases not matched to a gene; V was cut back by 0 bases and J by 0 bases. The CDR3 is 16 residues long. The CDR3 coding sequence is TGCGCCAGCAGCTTGGGGGCTAGCGGCTACCAAGAGACCCAGTACTTC. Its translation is CASSLGASGYQETQYF.

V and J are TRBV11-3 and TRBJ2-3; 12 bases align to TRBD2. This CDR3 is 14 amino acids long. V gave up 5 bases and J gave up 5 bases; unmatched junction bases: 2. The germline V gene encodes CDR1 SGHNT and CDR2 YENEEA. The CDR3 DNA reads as TGTGCCAGCAGCCCGGGACTAGCGGGAGATACGCAGTATTTT. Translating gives CASSPGLAGDTQYF.

In nucleotides, the CDR3 is TGTGCCAGCAGCTTGGGGACTCCGTATGGCTACACCTTC. It yields the protein CASSLGTPYGYTF. V usage is TRBV7-9 and J usage is TRBJ1-2, with a possible D match to TRBD1 (5 bases). Trimming took 3 bases from V and 5 from J, leaving 10 bases between them. Germline V lookup: CDR1 SEHNR, CDR2 FQNEAQ (reference sequence). The CDR3 loop spans 13 amino acids.

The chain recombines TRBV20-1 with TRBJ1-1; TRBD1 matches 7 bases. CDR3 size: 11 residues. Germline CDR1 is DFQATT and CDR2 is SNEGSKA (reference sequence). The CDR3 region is CSERGTVGAFF. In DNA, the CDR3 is TGCAGCGAGAGGGGGACAGTTGGAGCTTTCTTT.

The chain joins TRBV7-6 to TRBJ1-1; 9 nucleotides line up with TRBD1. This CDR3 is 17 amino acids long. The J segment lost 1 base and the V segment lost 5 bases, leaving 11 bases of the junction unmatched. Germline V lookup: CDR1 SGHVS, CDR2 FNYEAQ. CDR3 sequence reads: CASSLRDRGAQNTEAFF. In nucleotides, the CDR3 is TGTGCCAGCAGCCTACGCGACAGGGGGGCCCAGAACACTGAAGCTTTCTTT.

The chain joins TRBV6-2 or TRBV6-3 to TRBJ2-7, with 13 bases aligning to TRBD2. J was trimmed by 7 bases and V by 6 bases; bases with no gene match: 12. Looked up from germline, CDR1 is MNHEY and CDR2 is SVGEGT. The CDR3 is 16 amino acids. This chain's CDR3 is CASSPSDRGLAGEQYV. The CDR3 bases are TGTGCCAGCAGCCCATCGGACAGGGGACTAGCGGGGGAGCAGTACGTC.

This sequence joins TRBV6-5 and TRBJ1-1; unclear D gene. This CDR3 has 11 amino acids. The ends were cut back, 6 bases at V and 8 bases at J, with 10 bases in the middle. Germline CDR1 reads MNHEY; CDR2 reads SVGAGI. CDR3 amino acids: CASSRTAEAFF. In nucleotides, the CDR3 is TGTGCCAGCAGCCGGACTGCCGAAGCTTTCTTT.

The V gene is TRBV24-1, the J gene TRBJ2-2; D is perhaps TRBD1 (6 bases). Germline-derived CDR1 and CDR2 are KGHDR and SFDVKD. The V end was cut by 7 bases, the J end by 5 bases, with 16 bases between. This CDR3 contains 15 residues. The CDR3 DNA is TGTGCCACCAGCGACAGGACGGCGAGTACCGGGGAGCTGTTTTTT. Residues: CATSDRTASTGELFF.

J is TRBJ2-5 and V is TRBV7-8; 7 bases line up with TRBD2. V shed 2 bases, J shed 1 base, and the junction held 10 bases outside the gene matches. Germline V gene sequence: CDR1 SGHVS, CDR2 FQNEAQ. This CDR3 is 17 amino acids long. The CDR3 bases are TGTGCCAGCAGCTTAACAACCCTAGCGGAAAGCCAAGAGACCCAGTACTTC. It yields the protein CASSLTTLAESQETQYF.

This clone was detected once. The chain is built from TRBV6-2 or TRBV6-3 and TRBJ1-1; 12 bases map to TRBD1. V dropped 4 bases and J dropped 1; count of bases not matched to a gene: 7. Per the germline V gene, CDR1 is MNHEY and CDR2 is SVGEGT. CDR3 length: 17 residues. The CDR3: CASSWGQGAFPNTEAFF. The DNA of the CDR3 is TGTGCCAGCAGTTGGGGACAGGGGGCCTTCCCGAACACTGAAGCTTTCTTT.

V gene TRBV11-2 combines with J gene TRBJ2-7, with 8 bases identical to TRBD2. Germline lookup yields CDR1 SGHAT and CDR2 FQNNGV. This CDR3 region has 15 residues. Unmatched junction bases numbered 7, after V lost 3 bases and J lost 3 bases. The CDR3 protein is CASSLSLADYYEQYF. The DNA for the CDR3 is TGTGCCAGCAGCTTGTCACTAGCGGATTACTACGAGCAGTACTTC.